A single sample gave rise to the 32 T cell receptor beta chains below, sequenced in a study of blood T cell repertoires in COVID-19 (TCRdb year 2020). Library method: the immunoSEQ multiplex PCR assay. TCRdb took this table from immuneACCESS and kept in-frame rearrangements with V and J called. Such tables lack part of the clones; where checked against another copy, unresolved V genes explain under half of the gap, and the rest is unexplained. Here the sample has about 160,000 clones; around 84% occur a single time. Approximately 5.4% of the sample comes from the top ten. What was sequenced was peripheral blood. The receptors derive from a woman aged 50 to 60 with COVID-19, enrolled during active disease.

This clone was found a few times. In nucleotides, the CDR3 is TGCAGTGCTAGTCCCGGAGGCAGTTTGGATGGCTACACCTTC. This sequence encodes CSASPGGSLDGYTF. The chain couples TRBV20-1 to TRBJ1-2; D gene ambiguous. CDR1 and CDR2 from the germline V gene are DFQATT and SNEGSKA (reference sequence). CDR3 length: 14 residues. The V end lost 3 bases, the J end lost 6 bases, and 17 bases lay between the germline ends.

The chain uses TRBV6-2 or TRBV6-3 and TRBJ2-7; no reliable D call. Trimming left V 2 bases short and J 4 bases short, with 15 bases between. CDR3 size: 15 residues. Looked up from germline, CDR1 is MNHEY and CDR2 is SVGEGT. The chain's CDR3 is CASSYRGRFGYEQYF. The DNA for the CDR3 is TGTGCCAGCAGTTACCGAGGAAGGTTCGGGTACGAGCAGTACTTC.

The V gene is TRBV2, the J gene TRBJ2-5; D is possibly TRBD1 (5 bases). Between the trimmed V and J ends, which lost 7 bases and 5 bases, there was a span of 14 bases. From germline, CDR1 is SNHLY and CDR2 FYNNEI. CDR3 length equals 13 residues. Here the CDR3 reads CASTLRQRETQYF. Here the CDR3 DNA reads TGTGCCAGCACCCTACGACAGAGGGAGACCCAGTACTTC.

This clone has a single count. The chain joins TRBV5-5 to TRBJ2-5; the D is unclear. V shed 4 bases and J shed 1 base, with 8 bases lying between them. The CDR3 loop spans 13 amino acids. The germline CDR1 and CDR2 sequences are SGHKS and YYEKEE (reference sequence). The CDR3 coding sequence is TGTGCCAGCAGCCGTAGTCCCCAAGAGACCCAGTACTTC. Protein: CASSRSPQETQYF.

On this clone: The identical CDR3 is also encoded by other nucleotide sequences in the sample. The V gene is TRBV30, the J gene TRBJ1-1; D call uncertain. The CDR3 spans 11 residues. Germline V gene lookup returns CDR1 GTSNPN and CDR2 SVGIG (reference sequence). The CDR3 protein is CAWAVRTEAFF. The CDR3 region has the DNA TGTGCTTGGGCCGTTAGAACTGAAGCTTTCTTT.

The gene calls are TRBV7-6 and TRBJ2-2; 8 bases are a match to TRBD1. CDR3 length: 15 residues. Unmatched junction bases numbered 5, after V lost 7 bases and J lost 1 base. Germline V gene data show CDR1 as SGHVS and CDR2 as FNYEAQ. CDR3: CASTLDRGNTGELFF. CDR3 sequence (DNA): TGTGCCAGCACCCTAGACAGGGGGAACACCGGGGAGCTGTTTTTT.

The rearrangement uses TRBV5-4 and TRBJ1-2, with D maybe TRBD1 (6 bases). The ends were cut back, 5 bases at V and 10 bases at J, with 18 bases in the middle. The CDR3 length is 13 residues. Per germline, CDR1 SGHNT and CDR2 YYREEE (reference sequence). CDR3 sequence: CASSLDRSSDYTF. CDR3 coding DNA: TGTGCCAGCAGTCTCGACAGGTCCAGTGACTACACCTTC.

The V and J genes are TRBV6-4 and TRBJ2-3; D remains ambiguous. This CDR3 contains 16 residues. In germline, CDR1 is MRHNA, CDR2 SNTAGT. V was clipped by 5 bases and J by 2 bases, with 17 bases between them. This CDR3 reads CASSPTGGINTDTQYF. CDR3 nucleotide sequence: TGTGCCAGCAGTCCCACCGGCGGTATCAACACAGATACGCAGTATTTT.

V gene TRBV27 combines with J gene TRBJ1-1; TRBD1 agrees at 7 bases. The V gene's germline CDR1 is MNHEY and CDR2 SMNVEV (reference sequence). After removal of 4 bases from V and 1 base from J, the junction contained 3 bases not matched to a gene. The CDR3 has 14 amino acids. In DNA form, the CDR3 reads TGTGCCAGCAGTTCCCGGACAGGGAACACTGAAGCTTTCTTT. It translates to CASSSRTGNTEAFF.

The chain recombines TRBV29-1 with TRBJ2-3, with a possible D match to TRBD1 (6 bases). The CDR3 extends over 11 amino acids. V dropped 5 bases and J dropped 5 bases, with 8 bases sitting between them. Looked up from germline, CDR1 is SQVTM and CDR2 is ANQGSEA. CDR3 sequence (DNA): TGCAGCGTTAAACAGGGAGATACGCAGTATTTT. The encoded protein is CSVKQGDTQYF.

V gene TRBV27 combines with J gene TRBJ1-5, with 8 bases that match TRBD1. This CDR3 comprises 13 residues. Germline assignment: CDR1 MNHEY and CDR2 SMNVEV (reference sequence). The ends lost 2 bases at V and 11 bases at J; junction bases unmatched: 5. In DNA, the CDR3 is TGTGCCAGCAGTTTAGACAGGGGAGAAACCCAGCATTTT. It specifies CASSLDRGETQHF.

V usage is TRBV12-3 or TRBV12-4 and J usage is TRBJ2-1, with a weak D call TRBD2 (6 bases). The CDR3 extends over 12 amino acids. The V end was cut by 3 bases, the J end by 9 bases, with 9 bases between. The DNA for the CDR3 is TGTGCCAGCAGTTTGACTAGTCGTGAGCAGTTCTTC. Translating gives CASSLTSREQFF.

The chain is built from TRBV7-8 and TRBJ1-1; the D gene is possibly TRBD1 (6 bases). The CDR3 length is 15 residues. The ends were cut back, 5 bases at V and 4 bases at J, with 17 bases in the middle. Per the germline V gene, CDR1 is SGHVS and CDR2 is FQNEAQ. CDR3 nucleotides: TGTGCCAGCAGCCAGGGGCGGGGGCGCGGCACTGAAGCTTTCTTT. As protein: CASSQGRGRGTEAFF. The full variable domain, in which reference TRBV7-8 and TRBJ1-1 provide the parts outside the CDR3, is GAGVSQSPRYKVAKRGQDVALRCDPISGHVSLFWYQQALGQGPEFLTYFQNEAQLDKSGLPSDRFFAERPEGSVSTLKIQRTQQEDSAVYLCASSQGRGRGTEAFFGQGTRLTVV.

This clone has just one count. The genes are TRBV28 and TRBJ1-4; TRBD1 is a possible D gene (6 bases). Looked up from germline, CDR1 is MDHEN and CDR2 is SYDVKM. This CDR3 spans 15 amino acids. Trimming pared 4 bases from V and 6 bases from J, leaving 15 bases between. DNA for the CDR3: TGTGCCAGCAGTTCCTACAGGGTAGGGGATGAAAAACTGTTTTTT. It yields the protein CASSSYRVGDEKLFF.

The chain carries TRBV5-1 and TRBJ2-3, with 10 bases identical to TRBD1. The V gene's germline CDR1 is SGHRS and CDR2 YFSETQ. V shed 2 bases, J shed 2 bases, and the junction held 5 bases outside the gene matches. CDR3 length equals 16 residues. The CDR3 bases are TGCGCCAGCAGCTTACTCGGGACAGGGGACACAGATACGCAGTATTTT. Translation gives CASSLLGTGDTDTQYF.

The V call is TRBV6-5, the J call TRBJ2-5, with 15 positions matching TRBD2. The CDR3 length is 15 residues. Germline values: CDR1 MNHEY, CDR2 SVGAGI. Trimming took 4 bases from V and 3 from J; bases not matched to a gene: 0. This chain's CDR3 is CASSWTSGGEETQYF. The CDR3 DNA follows: TGTGCCAGCAGTTGGACTAGCGGGGGGGAAGAGACCCAGTACTTC.

The rearrangement links TRBV28 to TRBJ1-3, with D perhaps TRBD1 (5 bases). The germline V gene has CDR1 MDHEN and CDR2 SYDVKM. CDR3 length: 16 residues. Trimming pared 4 bases from V and 4 bases from J, leaving 17 bases between. Here the CDR3 reads CASSSGSGGVGNTIYF. The CDR3, as DNA: TGTGCCAGCAGTTCCGGCTCGGGGGGGGTCGGAAACACCATATATTTT.

The chain is built from TRBV7-9 and TRBJ2-3; tentatively, D is TRBD2 (5 bases). From germline, CDR1 is SEHNR and CDR2 FQNEAQ (reference sequence). Trimming took 4 bases from V and 6 from J, leaving 8 bases between them. The CDR3 covers 12 residues. The CDR3 loop is CASSSRGDTQYF. The DNA of the CDR3 is TGTGCCAGCAGCTCGCGAGGGGATACGCAGTATTTT.

J is TRBJ2-7 and V is TRBV30, with D tentatively TRBD2 (5 bases). V lost 4 bases and J lost 4, with 11 bases in between. The CDR3 loop spans 12 amino acids. Germline lookup yields CDR1 GTSNPN and CDR2 SVGIG (reference sequence). The CDR3: CAWTITGYEQYF. The CDR3 nucleotides are TGTGCCTGGACGATAACGGGGTACGAGCAGTACTTC.

This clone was observed a few times. The CDR3, as DNA: TGTGCCAGTAGTCCCTCCCTCGCAACTAATGAAAAACTGTTTTTT. Protein sequence: CASSPSLATNEKLFF. The rearrangement uses TRBV19 and TRBJ1-4; D unclear. Germline loops: CDR1 LNHDA, CDR2 SQIVND (reference sequence). With 5 bases removed from V and 0 bases from J, the gap between germline ends came to 10 bases. This CDR3 is built from 15 residues.

Concerning this clone itself: The sample contains more than one DNA sequence encoding this CDR3. The genes are TRBV5-6 and TRBJ2-7; 7 nucleotides line up with TRBD1. The CDR3 runs to 13 residues. Germline CDR1 SGHDT, CDR2 YYEEEE. V shed 4 bases and J 3 bases; nucleotides not matched to a gene: 4. The CDR3 region is CASSVQGVYEQYF. The CDR3 region has the DNA TGTGCCAGCAGCGTCCAGGGGGTCTACGAGCAGTACTTC.

The genes are TRBV29-1 and TRBJ1-6; no reliable D call. This CDR3 contains 13 residues. V gave up 4 bases and J gave up 5 bases, with 9 bases separating them. Germline CDR1 SQVTM, CDR2 ANQGSEA. The CDR3 DNA follows: TGCAGCGTTGCCCAGACTGATAATTCACCCCTCCACTTT. Its translation: CSVAQTDNSPLHF.

The rearrangement joins TRBV30 to TRBJ2-3; maybe TRBD2 (6 bases). The CDR3 contains 15 residues. The V gene's germline CDR1 is GTSNPN and CDR2 SVGIG (reference sequence). Trimming took off 1 base at V and 2 bases at J, with 13 bases between the two ends. The CDR3 DNA reads as TGTGCCTGGAGTGCTTCGGGACTTTTCACAGATACGCAGTATTTT. Its translation: CAWSASGLFTDTQYF.

This chain uses TRBV9 with TRBJ2-2; D may be TRBD2 (5 bases). Germline values: CDR1 SGDLS, CDR2 YYNGEE. V lost 2 bases and J lost 1, with 12 bases in between. The CDR3 loop spans 16 amino acids. The CDR3 DNA reads as TGTGCCAGCAGCGTGTACAGAGGGTTGAACACCGGGGAGCTGTTTTTT. It translates to CASSVYRGLNTGELFF.

This clone came up once. This chain uses TRBV4-3 with TRBJ2-5, with TRBD2 as a possible D gene (6 bases). Trimming stripped 1 base from V and 5 bases from J, with 17 bases between. Germline CDR1 and CDR2: LGHNA and YSLEER. The CDR3 runs to 16 residues. The CDR3 nucleotides are TGCGCCAGCAGCCAAGTTGGGCGGGGAGCCAGGGAGACCCAGTACTTC. As protein: CASSQVGRGARETQYF.

This chain joins TRBV7-9 and TRBJ2-5; D remains unclear. Germline CDR1 SEHNR, CDR2 FQNEAQ (reference sequence). V lost 1 base and J 0 bases, leaving 9 bases between the germline ends. The CDR3 covers 15 residues. The DNA of the CDR3 is TGTGCCAGCAGCTTAGTGGGCTCAGACCAAGAGACCCAGTACTTC. Protein: CASSLVGSDQETQYF.

The chain employs TRBV6-5 and TRBJ1-6; D is ambiguous. The CDR3 extends over 15 amino acids. V was clipped by 10 bases and J by 7 bases, with 20 bases between them. Germline loops: CDR1 MNHEY, CDR2 SVGAGI. The CDR3 loop reads CATRVAAVVNSPLHF. The CDR3 DNA is TGTGCCACCCGAGTGGCGGCAGTGGTAAATTCACCCCTCCACTTT.

This chain connects TRBV5-4 to TRBJ1-2, with D unresolved. Trimming removed 2 bases from V and 3 bases from J, with 8 bases in between. Per germline, CDR1 SGHNT and CDR2 YYREEE (reference sequence). This CDR3 has 13 residues. The CDR3 here is CASSFFADYGYTF. The DNA for the CDR3 is TGTGCCAGCAGCTTCTTCGCGGACTATGGCTACACCTTC.

The J gene is TRBJ2-1, the V gene TRBV19; D is uncertain. V shed 4 bases and J shed 7 bases, with 14 bases lying between them. Germline V gene sequence: CDR1 LNHDA, CDR2 SQIVND (reference sequence). The CDR3 covers 14 residues. The CDR3 protein is CASSRAQSFNEQFF. CDR3 DNA: TGTGCCAGTAGTAGGGCTCAGTCGTTTAATGAGCAGTTCTTC. The variable domain in full, completed from reference TRBV19 and TRBJ2-1, reads DGGITQSPKYLFRKEGQNVTLSCEQNLNHDAMYWYRQDPGQGLRLIYYSQIVNDFQKGDIAEGYSVSREKKESFPLTVTSAQKNPTAFYLCASSRAQSFNEQFFGPGTRLTVL.

The J gene is TRBJ1-2, the V gene TRBV6-5; TRBD1 agrees at 8 bases. CDR1 is MNHEY and CDR2 is SVGAGI in the germline V gene. Trimming took 4 bases from V and 2 from J; bases not matched to a gene: 6. The CDR3 extends over 15 amino acids. CDR3 in DNA: TGTGCCAGCAGTTCACAGGACAGGGTGAACTATGGCTACACCTTC. This codes for CASSSQDRVNYGYTF.

In the case of this clone: Other nucleotide sequences from this sample produce the same CDR3. The chain has TRBV28 and TRBJ1-1, with a tentative D call TRBD1 (6 bases). V lost 3 bases and J lost 1, with 9 bases in between. Germline V gene sequence: CDR1 MDHEN, CDR2 SYDVKM. The CDR3 is made up of 14 amino acids. The CDR3 DNA reads TGTGCCAGCAGTTTGGAGACAGGGAACACTGAAGCTTTCTTT. Protein product: CASSLETGNTEAFF.

Only a few counts were recorded for this clone. The chain links TRBV7-2 to TRBJ2-2, with TRBD2 matching 8 bases. This CDR3 has 14 residues. The junction had 2 bases not matched to a gene; V was cut back by 5 bases and J by 3 bases. From germline, CDR1 is SGHTA and CDR2 FQGNSA. CDR3 in amino acids: CASSNSGDTGELFF. Written as DNA, the CDR3 is TGTGCCAGCAGCAATAGCGGGGACACCGGGGAGCTGTTTTTT.